The rows below give T cell receptor beta chains drawn from one sample of a study of vaccination and CD4 T cells after COVID-19. TCRdb itself ran the PCR reads through MiXCR, one entry per CDR3 protein. Among fewer than 30,000 distinct CDR3 sequences listed, about 42% were seen once. The antigens these receptors bind are not known. The material was CD4+ T cells from blood, cultured in vitro, obtained about 7 months after SARS-CoV-2 vaccination. Receptor source: a human donor who had recovered from COVID-19. Both conserved end residues are part of each CDR3. The D gene is left open where the match is weak. Only some rows state a clone size, as once, few, many or a class for expanded clones.

v_call	d_call	j_call	clone_size	cdr3_aa	cdr3_nt
TRBV6-4	.	TRBJ2-7	few	CASSFQTQRGQQYF	TGTGCCAGCAGTTTCCAAACACAAAGGGGACAGCAGTACTTC
TRBV6-5	.	TRBJ1-1	.	CASSSISGGGTEAFF	TGTGCCAGCAGTTCGATATCAGGAGGAGGAACTGAAGCTTTCTTT
TRBV6-2/TRBV6-3	.	TRBJ2-5	few	CASTQTTVQETQYF	TGTGCCAGCACCCAAACGACCGTACAAGAGACCCAGTACTTC
TRBV28	TRBD1	TRBJ2-7	.	CASSRPGQGSYEQYF	TGTGCCAGCAGCAGGCCGGGACAGGGGTCCTACGAGCAGTACTTC
TRBV10-3	TRBD1	TRBJ1-2	few	CAISEGDRGRGVSGYTF	TGTGCCATCAGTGAGGGTGACAGGGGGCGTGGAGTTTCTGGCTACACCTTC
TRBV6-1	.	TRBJ1-2	.	CASSVNERRANYGYTF	TGTGCCAGCAGTGTTAATGAGAGACGAGCTAACTATGGCTACACCTTC
TRBV27	TRBD1	TRBJ1-6	few	CASSFNRGNRVLPLHF	TGTGCCAGCAGTTTCAACAGGGGCAACCGAGTGTTGCCCCTCCACTTT
TRBV7-2	TRBD2	TRBJ2-5	.	CASSVQRFGGGETQYF	TGTGCCAGCAGCGTACAACGATTCGGCGGGGGGGAGACCCAGTACTTC
TRBV2	.	TRBJ1-5	.	CASSDWGRQPQHF	TGTGCCAGCAGTGATTGGGGCCGTCAGCCCCAGCATTTT
TRBV7-9	TRBD1	TRBJ2-2	.	CASSLVFRQGARTGELFF	TGTGCCAGCAGCTTAGTCTTTAGGCAGGGGGCGCGCACCGGGGAGCTGTTTTTT
TRBV6-2/TRBV6-3	.	TRBJ2-3	.	CAIRRSGTDTQYF	TGTGCCATCCGCAGGTCGGGCACAGATACGCAGTATTTT
TRBV19	.	TRBJ1-6	few	CASTQWGTSPLHF	TGTGCCAGTACCCAGTGGGGGACTTCACCCCTCCACTTT
TRBV6-1	.	TRBJ2-7	few	CASSEARGGVVF	TGTGCCAGCAGTGAAGCGCGCGGTGGGGTAGTCTTC
TRBV29-1	.	TRBJ2-2	.	CSVGSLNTGELFF	TGCAGCGTTGGGTCGCTTAACACCGGGGAGCTGTTTTTT
TRBV7-8	.	TRBJ2-2	.	CASSRRETGELFF	TGTGCCAGCAGCCGCAGGGAAACCGGGGAGCTGTTTTTT
TRBV4-2	.	TRBJ2-2	.	CASSPLRAGVDTGELFF	TGTGCCAGCAGCCCCCTAAGGGCCGGGGTGGACACCGGGGAGCTGTTTTTT
TRBV7-2	TRBD1	TRBJ1-3	few	CASSLGTGNGNTIYF	TGTGCCAGCAGCTTAGGGACAGGGAATGGAAACACCATATATTTT
TRBV20-1	.	TRBJ2-3	.	CSAFPPSTDTQYF	TGCAGTGCCTTTCCCCCTAGCACAGATACGCAGTATTTT
TRBV11-3	.	TRBJ2-3	.	CASSLDPKDTQYF	TGTGCCAGCAGCTTAGATCCCAAGGATACGCAGTATTTT
TRBV6-5	.	TRBJ1-5	few	CASSYRHSNQPQHF	TGTGCCAGCAGTTACAGGCACAGCAATCAGCCCCAGCATTTT
TRBV28	TRBD1	TRBJ1-6	few	CASSKRAGTGDSPLHF	TGTGCCAGCAGCAAAAGGGCCGGGACAGGGGATTCACCCCTCCACTTT
TRBV28	TRBD1	TRBJ1-2	few	CASSSGQGWGGYTF	TGTGCCAGCAGCTCCGGACAGGGGTGGGGTGGCTACACCTTC
TRBV11-3	TRBD1	TRBJ2-1	.	CASSSGQGAIHEQFF	TGTGCCAGCAGCTCGGGACAGGGGGCAATCCATGAGCAGTTCTTC
TRBV7-9	.	TRBJ1-6	.	CASSLWYHPEVDSSLHF	TGTGCCAGCAGCTTATGGTACCACCCGGAGGTGGATTCATCCCTCCACTTT
TRBV28	TRBD1	TRBJ2-5	few	CASSSRTGRETQYF	TGTGCCAGCAGTTCGCGGACAGGGAGGGAGACCCAGTACTTC
TRBV2	.	TRBJ1-2	.	CASSVRLQGTNYGYTF	TGTGCCAGCAGTGTCCGACTCCAGGGGACTAACTATGGCTACACCTTC
TRBV7-8	.	TRBJ2-3	.	CASSFFADTQYF	TGTGCCAGCAGCTTCTTTGCAGATACGCAGTATTTT
TRBV28	.	TRBJ2-7	.	CASSSFREHYEQYF	TGTGCCAGCAGTTCCTTCCGGGAGCACTACGAGCAGTACTTC
TRBV20-1	.	TRBJ1-6	few	CSARDLTGYNSPLHF	TGCAGTGCTAGAGATTTAACTGGCTATAATTCACCCCTCCACTTT
TRBV4-1	TRBD1	TRBJ2-4	.	CASSQPGGRGIQYF	TGCGCCAGCAGCCAGCCAGGGGGCAGGGGCATTCAGTACTTC
TRBV20-1	.	TRBJ2-1	.	CSVPRDFEQFF	TGCAGTGTACCCAGGGACTTTGAGCAGTTCTTC
TRBV20-1	TRBD2	TRBJ2-1	.	CSSTSGSYNEQFF	TGCAGTTCGACTAGCGGTTCCTACAATGAGCAGTTCTTC
TRBV6-1	.	TRBJ2-7	medium-sized	CASSEFPLTTRYEQYF	TGTGCCAGCAGTGAATTCCCCCTCACGACTAGATACGAGCAGTACTTC
TRBV5-1	TRBD1	TRBJ1-1	once	CASSKGALNTEAFF	TGCGCCAGCAGCAAGGGGGCTCTGAACACTGAAGCTTTCTTT
TRBV7-9	.	TRBJ2-5	few	CASSQNRVQETQYF	TGTGCCAGCAGTCAGAACAGGGTCCAAGAGACCCAGTACTTC
TRBV7-2	.	TRBJ2-7	few	CASTPAGAIYEQYF	TGTGCCAGCACACCCGCAGGGGCCATCTACGAGCAGTACTTC
TRBV6-1	TRBD1	TRBJ1-6	.	CASRGQGRISPLHF	TGTGCCAGCAGGGGACAGGGGCGAATTTCACCCCTCCACTTT
TRBV6-1	TRBD1	TRBJ1-2	.	CASRTGTGGGYTF	TGTGCCAGCAGGACCGGGACAGGGGGCGGCTACACCTTC
TRBV28	.	TRBJ1-5	few	CASKKGDQPQHF	TGTGCCAGCAAGAAGGGAGATCAGCCCCAGCATTTT
TRBV6-2/TRBV6-3	.	TRBJ2-3	.	CAGKGQGTDTQYF	TGTGCCGGCAAGGGGCAGGGGACAGATACGCAGTATTTT
TRBV6-1	TRBD1	TRBJ2-5	few	CANSGTGETQYF	TGTGCCAACTCCGGGACAGGGGAGACCCAGTACTTC
TRBV6-1	.	TRBJ1-2	.	CASSALNYGYTF	TGTGCCAGCAGTGCCCTTAACTATGGCTACACCTTC
TRBV7-9	.	TRBJ2-1	.	CASSPGRGSAFF	TGTGCCAGCAGCCCGGGAAGGGGGTCGGCGTTCTTC
TRBV4-1	.	TRBJ1-1	.	CASSQVESWAEAFF	TGCGCCAGCAGCCAAGTCGAGTCTTGGGCTGAAGCTTTCTTT
TRBV28	.	TRBJ1-5	.	CASSGSQEGIGNQPQHF	TGTGCCAGCAGTGGCTCGCAGGAGGGTATCGGCAATCAGCCCCAGCATTTT
TRBV10-3	TRBD1	TRBJ2-7	.	CAISDRGRGKYEQYF	TGTGCCATCAGCGACCGGGGCAGGGGGAAATACGAGCAGTACTTC
TRBV20-1	TRBD2	TRBJ2-5	.	CSAGTSGSQETQYF	TGCAGTGCCGGGACTAGCGGGAGTCAAGAGACCCAGTACTTC
TRBV28	TRBD2	TRBJ2-3	few	CASSSPVRLAGDTDTQYF	TGTGCCAGCAGTTCCCCGGTGAGGCTAGCGGGAGACACAGATACGCAGTATTTT
TRBV19	.	TRBJ1-5	.	CASSIDANRGISNQPQHF	TGTGCCAGTAGTATAGACGCCAACAGAGGGATTAGCAATCAGCCCCAGCATTTT
TRBV20-1	TRBD2	TRBJ2-7	.	CSARDPLSGSRNEQYF	TGCAGTGCTAGAGATCCCCTTAGCGGGAGTCGGAACGAGCAGTACTTC
TRBV7-8	.	TRBJ2-3	.	CASSPGTLYPSDTQYF	TGTGCCAGCAGCCCCGGGACCCTCTATCCTTCAGATACGCAGTATTTT
TRBV19	TRBD1	TRBJ2-5	few	CASSNDRDRQETQYF	TGTGCCAGTAGCAACGACAGGGACAGACAAGAGACCCAGTACTTC
TRBV7-9	.	TRBJ2-4	.	CASSPTGLGDIQYF	TGTGCCAGCAGCCCAACAGGGCTGGGCGACATTCAGTACTTC
TRBV27	TRBD2	TRBJ2-5	few	CASPVTFQTEREDETQYF	TGTGCCAGCCCCGTTACTTTCCAGACGGAGCGGGAGGACGAGACCCAGTACTTC
TRBV6-1	.	TRBJ2-7	few	CASSGGTASYEQYF	TGTGCCAGCAGTGGGGGGACGGCATCCTACGAGCAGTACTTC
TRBV20-1	.	TRBJ2-3	once	CSARILGTDTQYF	TGCAGTGCTAGGATTCTAGGCACAGATACGCAGTATTTT
TRBV28	TRBD2	TRBJ2-5	.	CASSFGLAGKTQYF	TGTGCCAGCAGTTTCGGACTAGCGGGGAAGACCCAGTACTTC